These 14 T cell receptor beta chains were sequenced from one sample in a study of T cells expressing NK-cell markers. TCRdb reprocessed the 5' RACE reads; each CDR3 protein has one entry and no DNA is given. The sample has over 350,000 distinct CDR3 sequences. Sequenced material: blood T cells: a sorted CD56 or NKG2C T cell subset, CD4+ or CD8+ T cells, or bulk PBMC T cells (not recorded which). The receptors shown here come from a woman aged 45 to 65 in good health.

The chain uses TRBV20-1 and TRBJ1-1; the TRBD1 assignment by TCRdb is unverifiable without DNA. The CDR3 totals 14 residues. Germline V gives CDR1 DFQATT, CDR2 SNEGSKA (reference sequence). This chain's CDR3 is CSAFLDSMNTEAFF.

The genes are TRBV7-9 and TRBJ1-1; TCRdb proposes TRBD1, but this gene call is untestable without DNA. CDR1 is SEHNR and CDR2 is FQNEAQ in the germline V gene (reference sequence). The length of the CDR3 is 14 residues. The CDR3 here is CASSPLGGIGVAFF.

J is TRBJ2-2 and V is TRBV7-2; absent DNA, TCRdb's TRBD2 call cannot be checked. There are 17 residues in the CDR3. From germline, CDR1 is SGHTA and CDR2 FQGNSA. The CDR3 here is CASSLAAGLMNTGELFF.

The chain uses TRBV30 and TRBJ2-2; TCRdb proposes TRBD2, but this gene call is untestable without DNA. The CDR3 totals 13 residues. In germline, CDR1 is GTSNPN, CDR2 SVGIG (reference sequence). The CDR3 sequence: CAWIPDFTGELFF.

CDR3 region: CASSLFGAGTGELFF. V gene TRBV11-2 combines with J gene TRBJ2-2; with no DNA, the TCRdb D assignment of TRBD1 cannot be verified. The CDR3 has 15 amino acids. Per the germline V gene, CDR1 is SGHAT and CDR2 is FQNNGV.

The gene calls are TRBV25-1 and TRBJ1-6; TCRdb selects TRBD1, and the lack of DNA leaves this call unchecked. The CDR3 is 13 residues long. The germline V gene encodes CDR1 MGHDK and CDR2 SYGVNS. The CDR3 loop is CASSGAYNSPLHF.

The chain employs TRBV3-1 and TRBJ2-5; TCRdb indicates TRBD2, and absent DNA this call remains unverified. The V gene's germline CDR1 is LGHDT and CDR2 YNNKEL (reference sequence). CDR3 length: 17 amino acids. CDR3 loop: CASSQVSGRLIRETQYF.

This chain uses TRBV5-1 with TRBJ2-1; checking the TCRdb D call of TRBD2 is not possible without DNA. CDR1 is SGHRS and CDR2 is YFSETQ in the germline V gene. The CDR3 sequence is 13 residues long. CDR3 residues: CASSSRLAGGQFF.

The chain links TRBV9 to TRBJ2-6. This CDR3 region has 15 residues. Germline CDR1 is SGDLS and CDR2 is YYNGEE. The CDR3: CASSVDSSGANVLTF.

CDR3 sequence: CASSVDIRQTDTQYF. The chain joins TRBV9 to TRBJ2-3. Germline CDR1 SGDLS, CDR2 YYNGEE. CDR3 length equals 15 residues.

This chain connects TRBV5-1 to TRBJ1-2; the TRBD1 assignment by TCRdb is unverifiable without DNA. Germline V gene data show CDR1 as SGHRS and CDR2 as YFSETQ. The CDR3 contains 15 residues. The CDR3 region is CASSATGPTNYGYTF. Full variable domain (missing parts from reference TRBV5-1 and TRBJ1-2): KAGVTQTPRYLIKTRGQQVTLSCSPISGHRSVSWYQQTPGQGLQFLFEYFSETQRNKGNFPGRFSGRQFSNSRSEMNVSTLELGDSALYLCASSATGPTNYGYTFGSGTRLTVV.

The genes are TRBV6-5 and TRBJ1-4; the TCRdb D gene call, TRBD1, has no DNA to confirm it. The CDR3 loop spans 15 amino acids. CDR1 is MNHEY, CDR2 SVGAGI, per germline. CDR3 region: CASSSTTGSYEKLFF.

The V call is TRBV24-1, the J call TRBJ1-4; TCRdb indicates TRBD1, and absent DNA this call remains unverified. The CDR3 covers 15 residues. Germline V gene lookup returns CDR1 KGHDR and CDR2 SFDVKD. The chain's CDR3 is CATSDPGTGSEKLFF.

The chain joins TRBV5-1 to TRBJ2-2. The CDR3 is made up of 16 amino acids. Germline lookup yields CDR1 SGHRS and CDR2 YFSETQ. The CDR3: CASSLSEKLSTGELFF. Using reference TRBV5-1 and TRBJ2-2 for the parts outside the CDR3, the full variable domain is KAGVTQTPRYLIKTRGQQVTLSCSPISGHRSVSWYQQTPGQGLQFLFEYFSETQRNKGNFPGRFSGRQFSNSRSEMNVSTLELGDSALYLCASSLSEKLSTGELFFGEGSRLTVL.